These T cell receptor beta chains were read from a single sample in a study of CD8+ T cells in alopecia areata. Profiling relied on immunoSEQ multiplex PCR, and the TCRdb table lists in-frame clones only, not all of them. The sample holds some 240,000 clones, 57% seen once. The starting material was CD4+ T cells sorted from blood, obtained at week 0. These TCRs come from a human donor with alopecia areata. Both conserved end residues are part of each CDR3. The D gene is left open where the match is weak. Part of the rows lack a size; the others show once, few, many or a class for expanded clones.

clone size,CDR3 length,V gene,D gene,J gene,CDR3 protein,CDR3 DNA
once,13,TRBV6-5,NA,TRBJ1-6,CASNNRGNSPLHF,TGTGCCAGCAACAATCGGGGCAATTCACCCCTCCACTTT
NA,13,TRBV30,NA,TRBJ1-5,CAWSEQVGQPQHF,TGTGCCTGGAGTGAACAGGTCGGCCAGCCCCAGCATTTT
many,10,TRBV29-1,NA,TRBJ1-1,CSVGGSEAFF,TGCAGCGTTGGGGGGTCTGAAGCTTTCTTT
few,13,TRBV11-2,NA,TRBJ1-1,CASSSLGGTEAFF,TGTGCCAGCAGCTCGTTGGGGGGCACTGAAGCTTTCTTT
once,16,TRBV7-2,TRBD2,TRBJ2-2,CASSFWTSGGTGELFF,TGTGCCAGCAGCTTTTGGACTAGCGGGGGCACCGGGGAGCTGTTTTTT
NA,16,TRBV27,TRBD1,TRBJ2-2,CASSSTGVGNTGELFF,TGTGCCAGCAGTTCAACAGGGGTCGGGAACACCGGGGAGCTGTTTTTT
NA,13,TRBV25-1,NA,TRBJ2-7,CASTKGGVYEQYF,TGTGCCAGCACAAAAGGGGGGGTCTACGAGCAGTACTTC
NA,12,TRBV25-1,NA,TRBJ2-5,CASSEGGETQYF,TGTGCCAGCAGTGAAGGAGGGGAGACCCAGTACTTC
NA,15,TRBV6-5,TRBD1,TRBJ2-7,CASSYSPQGANEQYF,TGTGCCAGCAGTTATTCCCCACAGGGGGCGAACGAGCAGTACTTC
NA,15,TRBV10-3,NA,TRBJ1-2,CAISESLGSNYGYTF,TGTGCCATCAGTGAGAGTCTCGGCTCTAACTATGGCTACACCTTC
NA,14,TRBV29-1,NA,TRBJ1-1,CSVGSGPTNTEAFF,TGCAGCGTTGGTTCTGGGCCTACTAACACTGAAGCTTTCTTT
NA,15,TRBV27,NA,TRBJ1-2,CASSPRTDRVRGYTF,TGTGCCAGCAGTCCGCGGACAGACCGGGTGCGTGGCTACACCTTC
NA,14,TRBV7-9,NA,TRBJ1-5,CASSLETANQPQHF,TGTGCCAGCAGCTTAGAGACAGCTAATCAGCCCCAGCATTTT
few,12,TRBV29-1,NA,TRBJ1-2,CSVEEAGYGYTF,TGCAGCGTTGAAGAGGCCGGCTATGGCTACACCTTC
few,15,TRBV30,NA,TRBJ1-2,CAWSFDSVGDFGYTF,TGTGCCTGGAGCTTCGACTCCGTGGGGGACTTTGGCTACACCTTC
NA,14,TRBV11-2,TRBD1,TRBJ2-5,CASSVQGAQETQYF,TGTGCCAGCAGCGTACAGGGGGCCCAAGAGACCCAGTACTTC
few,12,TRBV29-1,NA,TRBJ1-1,CSVWVGNTEAFF,TGCAGCGTTTGGGTAGGGAACACTGAAGCTTTCTTT
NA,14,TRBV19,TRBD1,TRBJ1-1,CASSRTGMNTEAFF,TGTGCCAGTAGCCGGACAGGGATGAACACTGAAGCTTTCTTT
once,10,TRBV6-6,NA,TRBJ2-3,CASSGDTQYF,TGTGCCAGCTCGGGGGATACGCAGTATTTT
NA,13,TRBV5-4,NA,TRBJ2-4,CASSYGTINIQYF,TGTGCCAGCAGCTATGGGACGATAAACATTCAGTACTTC
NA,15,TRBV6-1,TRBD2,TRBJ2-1,CASRLAGGRDNEQFF,TGTGCCAGCAGACTAGCGGGGGGACGAGACAATGAGCAGTTCTTC
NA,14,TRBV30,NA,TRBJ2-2,CAWISAGGTGELFF,TGTGCCTGGATCTCAGCAGGAGGCACCGGGGAGCTGTTTTTT